This TCR beta chain was captured in a study of blood T cell repertoires in COVID-19. The CDR3 length is 13 residues. V lost 3 bases to trimming and J lost 7 bases; unmatched junction nucleotides: 2. Germline loops: CDR1 MGHRA, CDR2 YSYEKL. Clones were read by immunoSEQ multiplex PCR, and TCRdb kept only the in-frame ones, dropping some. The sample holds 250,000 or so clones; approximately 86% are singletons and the top ten take 1.6%. This receptor was obtained from a woman aged 45-59 years who had recovered from COVID-19. Sequenced sample: PBMCs or T cells enriched from blood (not recorded which). The chain uses TRBV4-1 and TRBJ1-4; TRBD1 matches at 7 bases. The CDR3, as DNA: TGCGCCAGCAGCCAGAACAGGGGTGAAAAACTGTTTTTT. This translates into CASSQNRGEKLFF.